The T cell receptor (beta chain) described here comes from a study of blood T cell repertoires in COVID-19. Study context: The United States, Italy and Spain provided the acute and convalescent COVID-19 samples. The cDNA or gDNA used as material had been derived from T cells, B-cell-depleted T cells, or PBMCs.

Germline V CDR1 and CDR2: LGHDT, YNNKEL (reference sequence). The V gene lost 6 bases and the J gene lost 1 base, with 13 bases spanning the gap. The CDR3 runs 15 residues. Per the original data handling: Estimates of nucleated cell counts were drawn from the amplification of reference gene primers. Clones were read by immunoSEQ multiplex PCR, and TCRdb kept only the in-frame ones, dropping some. V and J calls and clone size are given by that table; D and trimming were obtained from the DNA. Of around 11,000 clones in the sample, around 75% were seen once. The sequence was obtained from a man aged 70-80 years with active COVID-19. Sequencing was done on a sample of peripheral blood. The chain is built from TRBV3-1 (or the pseudogene TRBV3-2) and TRBJ1-5, with a possible D match to TRBD1 (5 bases). This chain's CDR3 is CASSPTVLSNQPQHF. CDR3 DNA sequence: TGTGCCAGCAGTCCGACAGTCTTGAGCAATCAGCCCCAGCATTTT.